These 18 T cell receptor beta chains originate from one sample sequenced in a study of CD8+CD57+ T cells in acquired aplastic anemia. Genomic DNA served as template for TCR beta VDJ and CDR3 profiling. Each CDR3 protein is one row after TCRdb ran MiXCR on the reads. The table records approximately 200,000 distinct CDR3 sequences, approximately 57% of them present only once. Sequencing was carried out using sorted CD4+, CD8+, or CD8+CD57+ T cells (not recorded which) from PBMCs. The receptors were sampled from a human donor in good health.

The chain employs TRBV29-1 and TRBJ2-1; no clear D. The V gene's germline CDR1 is SQVTM and CDR2 ANQGSEA. The CDR3 runs to 14 residues. V was trimmed by 6 bases and J by 0 bases, leaving 12 bases between them. The CDR3 is CSVLSSSSYNEQFF. The CDR3 region has the DNA TGCAGCGTACTTAGCAGCAGCTCCTACAATGAGCAGTTCTTC.

This chain uses TRBV6-5 with TRBJ2-7, with 11 bases fitting TRBD1. V lost 8 bases to trimming and J lost 5 bases; unmatched junction nucleotides: 8. Germline CDR1 reads MNHEY; CDR2 reads SVGAGI. The CDR3 covers 14 residues. CDR3 DNA sequence: TGTGCCAGCCGCCCAAGGACAGGGGGCCACGAGCAGTACTTC. This codes for CASRPRTGGHEQYF.

In this sample, this clonotype turned up once. V and J are TRBV7-3 and TRBJ2-5; 8 nucleotides line up with TRBD1. V lost 2 bases to trimming and J lost 4 bases; unmatched junction nucleotides: 3. The CDR3 sequence is 14 residues long. Germline-derived CDR1 and CDR2 are SGHTA and FQGTGA. CDR3: CASSLQGAGETQYF. The CDR3 nucleotides are TGTGCCAGCAGCTTACAGGGGGCAGGAGAGACCCAGTACTTC.

V is TRBV5-4 and J is TRBJ2-7, with 11 bases identical to TRBD1. The CDR3 totals 11 residues. Germline-derived CDR1 and CDR2 are SGHNT and YYREEE (reference sequence). The V gene end was trimmed by 4 bases and the J gene end by 11 bases; junction bases not matched to a gene: 2. The CDR3, as DNA: TGTGCCAGCAGCATGGGACAGGGGGAGTACTTC. Amino acids: CASSMGQGEYF.

The chain is built from TRBV2 and TRBJ1-6; the match to TRBD1 covers 7 bases. The CDR3 extends over 13 amino acids. J was trimmed by 7 bases and V by 7 bases; bases with no gene match: 4. Germline V CDR1 and CDR2: SNHLY, FYNNEI. The CDR3 region has the DNA TGTGCCAGCACCCTGACAGGGAATTCACCCCTCCACTTT. Encoded protein: CASTLTGNSPLHF.

The chain has TRBV5-1 and TRBJ1-2, with TRBD1 as a possible D gene (5 bases). Germline loops: CDR1 SGHRS, CDR2 YFSETQ. The CDR3 consists of 15 residues. V gave up 4 bases and J gave up 5 bases, with 18 bases separating them. The DNA of the CDR3 is TGCGCCAGCAGCAGCGACAGTGGATGGTCGTATGGCTACACCTTC. It is translated as CASSSDSGWSYGYTF.

The chain recombines TRBV7-2 with TRBJ2-5; 9 bases are a match to TRBD2. The CDR3 runs 15 residues. Germline CDR1 SGHTA, CDR2 FQGNSA. V was clipped by 5 bases and J by 5 bases; unmatched bases: 9. The CDR3 sequence: CASSQGSGSHETQYF. The CDR3 DNA reads TGTGCCAGCAGCCAGGGTAGCGGGAGCCATGAGACCCAGTACTTC. The complete variable domain, with remaining parts taken from reference TRBV7-2 and TRBJ2-5, reads GAGVSQSPSNKVTEKGKDVELRCDPISGHTALYWYRQSLGQGLEFLIYFQGNSAPDKSGLPSDRFSAERTGGSVSTLTIQRTQQEDSAVYLCASSQGSGSHETQYFGPGTRLLVL.

This clonotype occurred many times. V gene TRBV7-3 combines with J gene TRBJ2-1; 7 bases fit TRBD2. Per germline, CDR1 SGHTA and CDR2 FQGTGA. V shed 0 bases, J shed 2 bases, and the junction held 7 bases outside the gene matches. CDR3 length equals 17 residues. The CDR3 reads CASSLTFASGTYNEQFF. In DNA form, the CDR3 reads TGTGCCAGCAGCTTAACATTCGCTAGCGGTACCTACAATGAGCAGTTCTTC.

With regard to this clonotype: The CDR3 carries no conserved terminal phenylalanine or tryptophan, so it likely arises from a read error. The chain employs TRBV29-1 and TRBJ2-5; TRBD2 matches at 7 bases. The CDR3 runs 12 residues. The ends lost 3 bases at V and 5 bases at J; junction bases unmatched: 3. Germline V gives CDR1 SQVTM, CDR2 ANQGSEA. The CDR3 DNA is TGCAGCGTTGACGGGGGGAGGGAGACCCAGTACTCC. It is translated as CSVDGGRETQYS.

This clonotype has ten or more counts. The CDR3 region is CASSPTGSGGYEQYF. The DNA for the CDR3 is TGTGCCAGCAGTCCTACCGGGTCCGGAGGCTACGAGCAGTACTTC. The rearrangement uses TRBV27 and TRBJ2-7; maybe TRBD2 (5 bases). Looked up from germline, CDR1 is MNHEY and CDR2 is SMNVEV (reference sequence). The CDR3 has 15 residues. V lost 5 bases and J lost 3, with 17 bases in between.

CDR3 DNA: TGTGCCAGCAGCTTTGCCACTAGCGGGAACGAGACCCAGTACTTC. Its translation: CASSFATSGNETQYF. J is TRBJ2-7 and V is TRBV7-4; TRBD2 aligns across 10 bases. The end of the DNA aligns better with TRBJ2-5, so the J call may be wrong. CDR1 is SGHVT and CDR2 is SQSDAQ in the germline V gene. This CDR3 has 15 amino acids.

This clonotype was seen many times. The rearrangement uses TRBV5-5 and TRBJ2-7; TRBD2 agrees at 8 bases. Germline assignment: CDR1 SGHKS and CDR2 YYEKEE (reference sequence). This CDR3 comprises 15 residues. V lost 4 bases to trimming and J lost 5 bases; unmatched junction nucleotides: 11. CDR3 DNA: TGTGCCAGCAGCCTGAGGGGTCGGGGGGGGGACGAGCAGTACTTC. Translated: CASSLRGRGGDEQYF.

This clonotype has only a few counts. V usage is TRBV7-2 and J usage is TRBJ2-7, with TRBD2 identical over 9 bases. Germline V CDR1 and CDR2: SGHTA, FQGNSA. CDR3 size: 13 residues. J gave up 7 bases and V 5 bases, and 6 bases lay outside the gene matches. Here the CDR3 DNA reads TGTGCCAGCAGCAGAGCGGGAGGTCTTGAGCAGTACTTC. As protein: CASSRAGGLEQYF. Supplemented by reference TRBV7-2 and TRBJ2-7, the full variable domain reads GAGVSQSPSNKVTEKGKDVELRCDPISGHTALYWYRQSLGQGLEFLIYFQGNSAPDKSGLPSDRFSAERTGGSVSTLTIQRTQQEDSAVYLCASSRAGGLEQYFGPGTRLTVT.

This rearrangement joins TRBV29-1 to TRBJ2-2, with TRBD1 matching 8 bases. This CDR3 has 14 amino acids. Germline V gene sequence: CDR1 SQVTM, CDR2 ANQGSEA. The V gene end was trimmed by 8 bases and the J gene end by 7 bases; junction bases not matched to a gene: 12. The CDR3: CSSTGQDESGELFF. As DNA, the CDR3 is TGCAGCTCCACGGGACAGGATGAAAGCGGGGAGCTGTTTTTT.

A few counts support this clonotype. The chain links TRBV2 to TRBJ1-4; D uncertain. Germline V lookup: CDR1 SNHLY, CDR2 FYNNEI. V lost 7 bases and J 0 bases, leaving 9 bases between the germline ends. The CDR3 totals 14 residues. CDR3 sequence reads: CASKGLATNEKLFF. CDR3 DNA sequence: TGTGCCAGCAAAGGGCTAGCAACTAATGAAAAACTGTTTTTT.

V and J are TRBV29-1 and TRBJ1-2; possible D gene TRBD1, 5 bases. This CDR3 has 15 amino acids. The V end lost 4 bases, the J end lost 0 bases, and 15 bases lay between the germline ends. Germline V gene sequence: CDR1 SQVTM, CDR2 ANQGSEA. CDR3 amino acids: CSVGVGQGANYGYTF. The DNA for the CDR3 is TGCAGCGTTGGGGTGGGGCAGGGAGCTAACTATGGCTACACCTTC.

The chain links TRBV7-2 to TRBJ1-6; D is uncertain. This CDR3 region has 14 residues. The V end lost 9 bases, the J end lost 5 bases, and 14 bases lay between the germline ends. Germline assignment: CDR1 SGHTA and CDR2 FQGNSA. This CDR3 is CASKAPGNNSPLHF. DNA of the CDR3: TGTGCCAGTAAGGCGCCGGGAAATAATTCACCCCTCCACTTT. The whole variable domain, remainder taken from reference TRBV7-2 and TRBJ1-6, is GAGVSQSPSNKVTEKGKDVELRCDPISGHTALYWYRQSLGQGLEFLIYFQGNSAPDKSGLPSDRFSAERTGGSVSTLTIQRTQQEDSAVYLCASKAPGNNSPLHFGNGTRLTVT.

On this clonotype itself: Relative to the germline gene, one junction end is altered; a read error may explain this. The gene calls are TRBV9 and TRBJ2-2, with D possibly being TRBD1 or TRBD2 (5 bases each). Germline assignment: CDR1 SGDLS and CDR2 YYNGEE. This CDR3 comprises 13 residues. CDR3 in amino acids: CASSAGRGRELFF. In DNA, the CDR3 is TGTGCCAGCAGCGCGGGAAGGGGAAGGGAGCTGTTCTTT.